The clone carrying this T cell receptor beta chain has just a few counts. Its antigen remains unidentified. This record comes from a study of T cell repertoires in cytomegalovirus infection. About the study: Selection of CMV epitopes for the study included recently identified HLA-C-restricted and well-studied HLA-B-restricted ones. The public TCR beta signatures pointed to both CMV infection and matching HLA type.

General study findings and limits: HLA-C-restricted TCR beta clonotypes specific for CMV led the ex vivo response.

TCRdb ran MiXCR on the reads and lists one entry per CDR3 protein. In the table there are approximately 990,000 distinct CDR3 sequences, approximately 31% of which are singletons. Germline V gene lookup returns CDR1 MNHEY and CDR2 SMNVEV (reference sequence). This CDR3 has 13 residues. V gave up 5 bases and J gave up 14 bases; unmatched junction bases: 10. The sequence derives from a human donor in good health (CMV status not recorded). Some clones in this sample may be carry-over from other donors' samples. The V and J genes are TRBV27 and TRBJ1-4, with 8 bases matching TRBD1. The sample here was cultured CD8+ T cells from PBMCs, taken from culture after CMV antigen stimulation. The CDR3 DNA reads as TGTGCCAGCAGTCCTCGGACAGGGAGGTGGCTGTTTTTT. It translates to CASSPRTGRWLFF.